A single sample is the source of the 18 T cell receptor beta chains below, sequenced in a study of blood T cell repertoires in COVID-19. Sequencing was performed with immunoSEQ multiplex PCR; in TCRdb, only in-frame clones are kept and a portion is missing. This table holds just under 350,000 clones, 87% found once. The sequenced sample was peripheral blood. These receptors all stem from a woman aged 50 to 60 with COVID-19, enrolled during active disease.

V is TRBV7-2 and J is TRBJ2-1; 12 bases fit TRBD2. Germline V gene data show CDR1 as SGHTA and CDR2 as FQGNSA. The CDR3 runs 16 residues. The V segment lost 4 bases and the J segment 14 bases; nucleotides outside the gene matches: 15. DNA of the CDR3: TGTGCCAGCAGCTCTAGGACTAGCGGGAACCCACCTCTGGAGTTCTTC. This codes for CASSSRTSGNPPLEFF.

The chain uses TRBV27 and TRBJ1-5; 7 bases agree with TRBD1. This CDR3 spans 15 amino acids. The germline V gene has CDR1 MNHEY and CDR2 SMNVEV (reference sequence). Trimming took 1 base from V and 6 from J; bases not matched to a gene: 6. DNA for the CDR3: TGTGCCAGCAGTTTATACCCTACAGGGGTTCAGCCCCAGCATTTT. This codes for CASSLYPTGVQPQHF.

The CDR3 reads CASSILGRGDEQYF. CDR3 in DNA: TGTGCCAGTAGTATTTTGGGCAGGGGTGACGAGCAGTACTTC. The chain links TRBV19 to TRBJ2-7; weak D call: TRBD1 (6 bases). Trimming left V 3 bases short and J 5 bases short, with 14 bases between. CDR3 size: 14 residues. Per germline, CDR1 LNHDA and CDR2 SQIVND (reference sequence).

The genes are TRBV5-5 and TRBJ2-7, with 8 bases lining up with TRBD1. Germline CDR1 SGHKS, CDR2 YYEKEE (reference sequence). Trimming removed 6 bases from V and 2 bases from J; junction bases left unmatched: 10. This CDR3 spans 15 amino acids. In nucleotides, the CDR3 is TGTGCCAGCACCCTCAACCCAGGGGGCGCCTACGAGCAGTACTTC. Its protein is CASTLNPGGAYEQYF. Drawing the rest from reference TRBV5-5 and TRBJ2-7, the complete variable domain is DAGVTQSPTHLIKTRGQQVTLRCSPISGHKSVSWYQQVLGQGPQFIFQYYEKEERGRGNFPDRFSARQFPNYSSELNVNALLLGDSALYLCASTLNPGGAYEQYFGPGTRLTVT.

The chain uses TRBV6-2 or TRBV6-3 and TRBJ1-1; possibly TRBD1 for D (5 bases). Trimming shortened V by 5 bases and J by 0 bases, and 13 bases separated the two germline ends. The CDR3 consists of 15 residues. Germline V lookup: CDR1 MNHEY, CDR2 SVGEGT. For the CDR3, the DNA is TGTGCCAGCAGTCCAGGGATTCTACTGAACACTGAAGCTTTCTTT. Its protein product is CASSPGILLNTEAFF.

The chain combines TRBV2 with TRBJ2-1, with TRBD2 matching over 14 bases. J gave up 8 bases and V 7 bases, and 19 bases lay outside the gene matches. The CDR3 sequence is 19 residues long. The germline V gene encodes CDR1 SNHLY and CDR2 FYNNEI. CDR3 DNA sequence: TGTGCCAGCAAGGCGACTGCCGGGACTAGCGGGAGTTCCGGGGATGAGCAGTTCTTC. The encoded protein is CASKATAGTSGSSGDEQFF.

This chain connects TRBV5-1 to TRBJ2-5; 10 bases align to TRBD2. J gave up 5 bases and V 4 bases, and 17 bases lay outside the gene matches. There are 18 residues in the CDR3. Germline V gene data show CDR1 as SGHRS and CDR2 as YFSETQ. The CDR3 is CASSPGHTSGTLRETQYF. CDR3 sequence (DNA): TGCGCCAGCAGCCCTGGACACACTAGCGGGACCCTCCGGGAGACCCAGTACTTC.

The chain links TRBV6-1 to TRBJ1-2; the match to TRBD1 covers 9 bases. Unmatched junction bases numbered 3, after V lost 2 bases and J lost 5 bases. Per the germline V gene, CDR1 is MNHNS and CDR2 is SASEGT. This CDR3 is 14 amino acids long. The CDR3 protein is CASSEIGQGYGYTF. CDR3 nucleotides: TGTGCCAGCAGTGAAATAGGACAGGGGTATGGCTACACCTTC.

The rearrangement uses TRBV29-1 and TRBJ2-7; weak D call: TRBD2 (6 bases). The V end was cut by 1 base, the J end by 1 base, with 17 bases between. Germline V gives CDR1 SQVTM, CDR2 ANQGSEA. This CDR3 comprises 16 residues. Written as DNA, the CDR3 is TGCAGCGTTGAAGCCATGACTAGTCCGTCGTCCTACGAGCAGTACTTC. Its protein product is CSVEAMTSPSSYEQYF.

CDR3 sequence (DNA): TGTGCCAGCAGCCGCACCGGACTCCCCTACGAGCAGTACTTC. This sequence encodes CASSRTGLPYEQYF. This rearrangement joins TRBV3-1 (or the pseudogene TRBV3-2) to TRBJ2-7, with a weak D call TRBD2 (5 bases). CDR1 and CDR2 from the germline V gene are LGHDT and YNNKEL (reference sequence). V gave up 4 bases and J gave up 2 bases, with 12 bases separating them. CDR3 size: 14 residues.

The V gene is TRBV20-1, the J gene TRBJ2-1; the match to TRBD2 covers 9 bases. V lost 3 bases to trimming and J lost 4 bases; unmatched junction nucleotides: 10. This CDR3 spans 16 amino acids. In germline, CDR1 is DFQATT, CDR2 SNEGSKA (reference sequence). CDR3 in DNA: TGCAGTGCTAGTTCTTCGCTAGCGGGAATTTACAATGAGCAGTTCTTC. Amino acid sequence: CSASSSLAGIYNEQFF.

The V call is TRBV5-1, the J call TRBJ2-5, with 7 nucleotides matching TRBD1. This CDR3 is 15 amino acids long. After removal of 2 bases from V and 5 bases from J, the junction contained 9 bases not matched to a gene. Germline loops: CDR1 SGHRS, CDR2 YFSETQ. For the CDR3, the DNA is TGCGCCAGCAGCTTTACGACAGGGAGCTTGGAGACCCAGTACTTC. Protein sequence: CASSFTTGSLETQYF.

This chain uses TRBV7-9 with TRBJ1-2; D is perhaps TRBD1 (6 bases). CDR1 is SEHNR and CDR2 is FQNEAQ in the germline V gene (reference sequence). Trimming stripped 5 bases from V and 0 bases from J, with 22 bases between. The CDR3 spans 18 residues. The CDR3 DNA follows: TGTGCCAGCAGCCAACAGGATTCAGGGGCGTCAGCTAACTATGGCTACACCTTC. Protein: CASSQQDSGASANYGYTF.

On this clone: Other DNA sequences in this specimen translate into the identical CDR3. CDR3 nucleotides: TGCGCCAGCAGCCAGGAGCGACAGGGCTCCTACGAGCAGTACTTC. Residues: CASSQERQGSYEQYF. The genes are TRBV4-1 and TRBJ2-7, with 7 bases lining up with TRBD1. Germline CDR1 MGHRA, CDR2 YSYEKL. This CDR3 contains 15 residues. The junction had 5 bases not matched to a gene; V was cut back by 3 bases and J by 0 bases.

CDR3 DNA: TGTGCCAGCAATCACAGGGGCGTTTACGAGCAGTACTTC. Its translation: CASNHRGVYEQYF. The rearrangement joins TRBV3-1 (or the pseudogene TRBV3-2) to TRBJ2-7, with TRBD1 matching over 7 bases. This CDR3 region has 13 residues. Germline assignment: CDR1 LGHDT and CDR2 YNNKEL (reference sequence). Trimming took 7 bases from V and 4 from J; bases not matched to a gene: 7.

The chain has TRBV18 and TRBJ2-7; possible D gene TRBD2, 6 bases. Germline lookup yields CDR1 KGHSH and CDR2 LQKENI. Between the trimmed V and J ends, which lost 0 bases and 0 bases, there was a span of 9 bases. The CDR3 is made up of 15 amino acids. CDR3 in amino acids: CASSPPASVSYEQYF. For the CDR3, the DNA is TGTGCCAGCTCACCACCGGCTAGCGTCTCCTACGAGCAGTACTTC.

The gene calls are TRBV29-1 and TRBJ1-2, with D possibly being TRBD1 (6 bases). Germline V gives CDR1 SQVTM, CDR2 ANQGSEA. The germline V and J ends were trimmed by 1 base and 8 bases, with 23 bases remaining between them. The CDR3 is 16 amino acids. The DNA for the CDR3 is TGCAGCGTTGAAGGGACTGGACTGGGGGGGCGGTTAGGCTACACCTTC. Translation: CSVEGTGLGGRLGYTF.

This clone was seen a few times. The chain combines TRBV7-9 with TRBJ1-1; D unresolved. This CDR3 spans 14 amino acids. Germline CDR1 SEHNR, CDR2 FQNEAQ (reference sequence). V was clipped by 7 bases and J by 0 bases, with 12 bases between them. This CDR3 reads CASIAGSMNTEAFF. As DNA, the CDR3 is TGTGCCAGCATAGCTGGGAGTATGAACACTGAAGCTTTCTTT.